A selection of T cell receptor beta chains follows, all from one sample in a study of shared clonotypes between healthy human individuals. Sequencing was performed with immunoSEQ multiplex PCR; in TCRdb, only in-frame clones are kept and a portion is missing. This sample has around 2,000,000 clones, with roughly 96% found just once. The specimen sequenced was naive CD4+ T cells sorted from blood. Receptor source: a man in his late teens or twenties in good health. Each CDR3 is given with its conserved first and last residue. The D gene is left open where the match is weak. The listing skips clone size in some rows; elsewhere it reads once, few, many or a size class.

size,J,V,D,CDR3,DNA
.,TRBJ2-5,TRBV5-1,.,CASSTSGGYETQYF,TGCGCCAGCAGTACCAGTGGGGGATACGAGACCCAGTACTTC
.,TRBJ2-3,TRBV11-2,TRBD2,CASRHQTSGISTDTQYF,TGTGCCAGCAGGCACCAAACTAGCGGGATTAGCACAGATACGCAGTATTTT
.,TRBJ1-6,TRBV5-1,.,CASSFGSSYNSPLHF,TGCGCCAGCAGCTTCGGGAGCTCCTATAATTCACCCCTCCACTTT
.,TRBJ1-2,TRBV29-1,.,CSVEGRSPGTNYGYTF,TGCAGCGTTGAAGGTCGATCTCCAGGGACTAACTATGGCTACACCTTC
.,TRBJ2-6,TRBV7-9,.,CALTGGTDYSGANVLTF,TGTGCCCTTACCGGGGGGACAGACTACTCTGGGGCCAACGTCCTGACTTTC
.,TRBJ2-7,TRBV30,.,CAWTTDSSSYEQYF,TGTGCCTGGACAACGGACAGCTCCTCCTACGAGCAGTACTTC
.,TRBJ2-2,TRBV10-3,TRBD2,CAIRFGTSEYTGELFF,TGTGCCATCAGATTTGGGACTAGCGAGTACACCGGGGAGCTGTTTTTT
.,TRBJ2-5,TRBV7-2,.,CASSLEGFKETQYF,TGTGCCAGCAGCTTAGAAGGCTTTAAAGAGACCCAGTACTTC
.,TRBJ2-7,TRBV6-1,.,CASRNPAGAFYEQYF,TGTGCCAGCAGAAACCCAGCGGGTGCTTTCTACGAGCAGTACTTC
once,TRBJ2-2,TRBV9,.,CASSVQGRTGELFF,TGTGCCAGCAGCGTCCAGGGGAGGACCGGGGAGCTGTTTTTT
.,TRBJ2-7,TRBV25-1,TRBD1,CASSEDRAGRYF,TGTGCCAGCAGTGAAGACAGGGCTGGGCGGTACTTC